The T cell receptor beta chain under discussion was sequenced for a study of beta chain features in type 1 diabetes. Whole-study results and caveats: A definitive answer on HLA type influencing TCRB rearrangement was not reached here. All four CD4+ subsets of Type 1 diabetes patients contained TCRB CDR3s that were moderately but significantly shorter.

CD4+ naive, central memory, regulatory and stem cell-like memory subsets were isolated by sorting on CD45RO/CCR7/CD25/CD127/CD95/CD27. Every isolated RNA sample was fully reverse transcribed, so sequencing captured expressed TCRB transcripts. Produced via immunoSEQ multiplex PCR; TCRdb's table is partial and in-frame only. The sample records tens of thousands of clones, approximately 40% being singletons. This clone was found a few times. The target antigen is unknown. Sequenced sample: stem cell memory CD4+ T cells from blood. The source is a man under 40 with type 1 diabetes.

The CDR3 here is CASSREIHPQYF. The CDR3 DNA is TGTGCTAGTTCGAGGGAGATTCATCCGCAGTATTTT. The rearrangement joins TRBV12-5 to TRBJ2-3; maybe TRBD2 (5 bases). Germline values: CDR1 LGHNT, CDR2 FRNRAP. V lost 8 bases and J lost 10, with 16 bases in between. This CDR3 contains 12 residues.